Listed here are 20 T cell receptor beta chains from one sample, sequenced in a study of identical twins' blood T cells. TCRdb reprocessed the 5' RACE reads via MiXCR and lists one record per CDR3 protein. The sample records 350,000 to 400,000 distinct CDR3 sequences, roughly 31% being singletons. Specimen: PBMCs. The receptors were sampled from a woman aged 18 to 50 in good health.

The chain carries TRBV20-1 and TRBJ2-3; 10 nucleotides match TRBD2. The CDR3 has 16 residues. The J segment lost 4 bases and the V segment lost 5 bases, leaving 12 bases of the junction unmatched. Germline CDR1 DFQATT, CDR2 SNEGSKA (reference sequence). This chain's CDR3 is CSAGSGGTPRPDTQYF. The CDR3 coding sequence is TGCAGTGCTGGTAGCGGGGGGACCCCGAGGCCAGATACGCAGTATTTT.

V is TRBV7-8 and J is TRBJ1-2; D unclear. Trimming pared 3 bases from V and 6 bases from J, leaving 14 bases between. The CDR3 is made up of 14 amino acids. Germline-derived CDR1 and CDR2 are SGHVS and FQNEAQ. CDR3 DNA: TGTGCCAGCAGCTTTCCCACAGCCGGGAATGGCTACACCTTC. Protein: CASSFPTAGNGYTF.

This chain links TRBV29-1 with TRBJ1-2; D might be TRBD1 (5 bases). Germline V gene lookup returns CDR1 SQVTM and CDR2 ANQGSEA. The length of the CDR3 is 12 residues. V was clipped by 6 bases and J by 4 bases, with 12 bases between them. The CDR3 DNA follows: TGCAGCGTCGTGACAGAAATCTATGGCTACACCTTC. This encodes CSVVTEIYGYTF.

This clonotype showed up many times. The gene calls are TRBV29-1 and TRBJ2-1; D is uncertain. The CDR3 has 15 amino acids. Germline-derived CDR1 and CDR2 are SQVTM and ANQGSEA. V lost 7 bases to trimming and J lost 7 bases, with 23 bases between them. The CDR3 nucleotides read TGCAGCGCCTTGTCTAGGATGGGGTTCGGTAATGAGCAGTTCTTC. This sequence encodes CSALSRMGFGNEQFF.

This clonotype was recorded many times. The chain employs TRBV29-1 and TRBJ1-1; D is uncertain. Germline V CDR1 and CDR2: SQVTM, ANQGSEA. The CDR3 runs 11 residues. With 3 bases removed from V and 2 bases from J, the gap between germline ends came to 4 bases. CDR3 bases: TGCAGCGTTGAGCACAACACTGAAGCTTTCTTT. Amino acids: CSVEHNTEAFF.

The chain couples TRBV3-1 to TRBJ1-1; 9 nucleotides match TRBD1. The CDR3 loop spans 17 amino acids. Germline V lookup: CDR1 LGHDT, CDR2 YNNKEL (reference sequence). V was pared by 2 bases and J by 9 bases, with 16 bases of the junction left unmatched. CDR3 region: CASSQQQTWDRDPKAFF. CDR3 DNA: TGTGCCAGCAGCCAACAACAGACCTGGGACAGGGACCCAAAAGCTTTCTTT.

The V gene is TRBV29-1, the J gene TRBJ2-2; TRBD1 matches 11 bases. Germline trimming cut 7 bases from V and 7 bases from J; bases unmatched to any gene: 5. From germline, CDR1 is SQVTM and CDR2 ANQGSEA. The CDR3 length is 13 residues. In nucleotides, the CDR3 is TGCAGCGGTCGGACAGGGGGCCACGGGGAGCTGTTTTTT. Protein product: CSGRTGGHGELFF.

V usage is TRBV11-2 and J usage is TRBJ1-1, with D unresolved. V lost 2 bases and J lost 6, with 10 bases in between. Germline lookup yields CDR1 SGHAT and CDR2 FQNNGV. The CDR3 covers 13 residues. The CDR3 region is CASSLSMGSEAFF. The CDR3 coding sequence is TGTGCCAGCAGCTTAAGTATGGGCTCTGAAGCTTTCTTT.

The V call is TRBV27, the J call TRBJ2-1; no clear D. Trimming took off 8 bases at V and 5 bases at J, with 16 bases between the two ends. CDR1 is MNHEY, CDR2 SMNVEV, per germline (reference sequence). CDR3 size: 14 residues. The CDR3: CASGDGVPNNEQFF. CDR3 DNA: TGTGCCAGCGGGGATGGGGTACCCAACAATGAGCAGTTCTTC.

The chain is built from TRBV6-2 or TRBV6-3 and TRBJ1-2, with D unresolved. V was trimmed by 5 bases and J by 6 bases, leaving 19 bases between them. Looked up from germline, CDR1 is MNHEY and CDR2 is SVGEGT. The CDR3 length is 15 residues. Here the CDR3 reads CASSKSLRPGNGYTF. The CDR3 nucleotides read TGTGCCAGCAGTAAGTCCTTGCGACCGGGTAATGGCTACACCTTC.

This clonotype has just a few counts. This chain connects TRBV28 to TRBJ2-7; D not certain. Germline assignment: CDR1 MDHEN and CDR2 SYDVKM. Deletions cut 6 bases from V and 6 bases from J, with 9 bases between. CDR3 length equals 11 residues. CDR3 amino acids: CASRVESEQYF. In nucleotides, the CDR3 is TGTGCCAGCAGGGTTGAGTCCGAGCAGTACTTC.

This clonotype was picked up a small number of times. The rearrangement uses TRBV6-5 and TRBJ1-5; TRBD1 agrees at 9 bases. CDR3 length equals 16 residues. V gave up 8 bases and J gave up 4 bases; unmatched junction bases: 12. From germline, CDR1 is MNHEY and CDR2 SVGAGI. The CDR3 region is CASSPSPGQGNQPQHF. CDR3 nucleotides: TGTGCCAGCTCTCCATCGCCGGGACAGGGTAATCAGCCCCAGCATTTT.

The V call is TRBV5-1, the J call TRBJ2-1, with TRBD1 identical over 8 bases. Losses at the gene ends were 2 bases for V and 8 bases for J; bases not matched to a gene: 9. CDR3 length: 15 amino acids. Germline CDR1 and CDR2: SGHRS and YFSETQ. CDR3 residues: CASSLGQGRLDEQFF. CDR3 in DNA: TGCGCCAGCAGCTTAGGACAGGGTCGGTTGGATGAGCAGTTCTTC.

This clonotype showed up just a few times. The V and J genes are TRBV5-1 and TRBJ1-6; 7 bases align to TRBD1. The V segment lost 0 bases and the J segment 7 bases; nucleotides outside the gene matches: 1. CDR1 is SGHRS and CDR2 is YFSETQ in the germline V gene. CDR3 length: 14 amino acids. CDR3 sequence reads: CASSLEGQNSPLHF. CDR3 nucleotide sequence: TGCGCCAGCAGCTTGGAGGGACAGAATTCACCCCTCCACTTT. The full variable domain, its missing parts supplied by reference TRBV5-1 and TRBJ1-6, is KAGVTQTPRYLIKTRGQQVTLSCSPISGHRSVSWYQQTPGQGLQFLFEYFSETQRNKGNFPGRFSGRQFSNSRSEMNVSTLELGDSALYLCASSLEGQNSPLHFGNGTRLTVT.

This clonotype was seen at least ten times. The V call is TRBV29-1, the J call TRBJ1-1; no definite D call. The CDR3 contains 11 residues. Germline CDR1 SQVTM, CDR2 ANQGSEA. V was shortened by 2 bases and J by 1 base, with 2 bases between the two germline ends. The CDR3 DNA is TGCAGCGTTGAAAGGAACACTGAAGCTTTCTTT. It codes for CSVERNTEAFF.

This clonotype was seen a handful of times. The chain employs TRBV19 and TRBJ1-5; D gene ambiguous. This CDR3 contains 15 residues. Trimming stripped 10 bases from V and 2 bases from J, with 18 bases between. Germline V lookup: CDR1 LNHDA, CDR2 SQIVND (reference sequence). The CDR3 DNA sequence: TGTGCCACCCGAGGAAGGAGCGGGGGCAATCAGCCCCAGCATTTT. It translates to CATRGRSGGNQPQHF.

Only one count was recorded for this clonotype. A read error may be the cause here, since a much bigger clone is one base away. The chain employs TRBV4-2 and TRBJ1-2, with D hard to call. Germline CDR1 is LGHNA and CDR2 is YNFKEQ. The CDR3 has 16 residues. V was pared by 0 bases and J by 8 bases, with 19 bases between. CDR3 sequence reads: CASSQDWSVNGHGYTF. CDR3 sequence (DNA): TGTGCCAGCAGCCAAGATTGGTCGGTAAATGGGCACGGCTACACCTTC.

In this sample, this clonotype turned up many times. The chain joins TRBV20-1 to TRBJ2-3, with TRBD2 matching over 12 bases. The V gene end was trimmed by 0 bases and the J gene end by 1 base; junction bases not matched to a gene: 5. CDR1 is DFQATT, CDR2 SNEGSKA, per germline (reference sequence). The CDR3 totals 17 residues. Here the CDR3 DNA reads TGCAGTGCTAGAGATCCGGCTAGCGGGAGGGGCACAGATACGCAGTATTTT. This encodes CSARDPASGRGTDTQYF.

For this clonotype: A read error is possible here, since a much larger clone lies one base away. This chain connects TRBV28 to TRBJ1-5; D possibly corresponds to TRBD1 (6 bases). This CDR3 contains 14 residues. CDR1 and CDR2 from the germline V gene are MDHEN and SYDVKM. The CDR3 sequence is CASSLAGGNRPQHF. In DNA form, the CDR3 reads TGTGCCAGCAGTTTGGCCGGGGGCAATCGGCCCCAGCATTTT.

This clonotype has only a few counts. The chain recombines TRBV12-3 or TRBV12-4 with TRBJ2-2, with 7 positions matching TRBD1. V lost 5 bases to trimming and J lost 4 bases; unmatched junction nucleotides: 7. The CDR3 totals 15 residues. The CDR3 DNA reads as TGTGCCAGCAGTCCTACCACAGGGGTCACCGGGGAGCTGTTTTTT. It translates to CASSPTTGVTGELFF.